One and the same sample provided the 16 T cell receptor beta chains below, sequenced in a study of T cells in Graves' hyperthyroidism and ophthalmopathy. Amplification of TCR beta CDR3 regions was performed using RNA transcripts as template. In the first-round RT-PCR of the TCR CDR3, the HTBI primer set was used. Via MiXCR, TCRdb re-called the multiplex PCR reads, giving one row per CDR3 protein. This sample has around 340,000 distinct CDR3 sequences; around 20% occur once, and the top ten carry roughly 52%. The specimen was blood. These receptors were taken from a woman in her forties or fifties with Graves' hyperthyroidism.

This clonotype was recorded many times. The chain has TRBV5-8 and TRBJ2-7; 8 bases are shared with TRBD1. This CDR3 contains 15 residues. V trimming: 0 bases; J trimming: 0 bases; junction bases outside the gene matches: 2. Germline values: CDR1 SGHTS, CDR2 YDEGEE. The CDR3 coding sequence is TGTGCCAGCAGCTTGGGACAGGGGAGCTCCTACGAGCAGTACTTC. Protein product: CASSLGQGSSYEQYF.

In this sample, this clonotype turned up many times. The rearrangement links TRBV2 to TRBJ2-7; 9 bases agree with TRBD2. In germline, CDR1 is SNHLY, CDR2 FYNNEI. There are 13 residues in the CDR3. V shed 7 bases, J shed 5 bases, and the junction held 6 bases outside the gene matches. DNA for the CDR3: TGTGCCAGCAAGGGCGGGAGGGCCGACGAGCAGTACTTC. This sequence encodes CASKGGRADEQYF.

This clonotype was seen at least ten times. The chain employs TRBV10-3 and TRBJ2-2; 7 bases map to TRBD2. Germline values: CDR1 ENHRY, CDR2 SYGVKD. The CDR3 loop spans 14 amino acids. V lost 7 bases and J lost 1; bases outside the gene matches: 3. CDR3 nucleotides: TGTGCCATCACGGAGCGGGAGAACACCGGGGAGCTGTTTTTT. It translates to CAITERENTGELFF.

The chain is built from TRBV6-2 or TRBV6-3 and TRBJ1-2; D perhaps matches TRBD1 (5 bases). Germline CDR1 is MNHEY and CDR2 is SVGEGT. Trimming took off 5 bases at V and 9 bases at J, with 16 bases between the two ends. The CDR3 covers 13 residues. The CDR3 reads CASSKPAPGRYTF. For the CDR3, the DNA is TGTGCCAGCAGTAAACCAGCGCCGGGACGCTACACCTTC.

The CDR3 DNA reads TGTGCCAGCAGTGATCTACAGGGGGGGAATTCACCCCTCCACTTT. Its protein product is CASSDLQGGNSPLHF. This chain uses TRBV2 with TRBJ1-6; 8 nucleotides line up with TRBD1. The CDR3 spans 15 residues. Germline CDR1 is SNHLY and CDR2 is FYNNEI. J gave up 7 bases and V 3 bases, and 5 bases lay outside the gene matches.

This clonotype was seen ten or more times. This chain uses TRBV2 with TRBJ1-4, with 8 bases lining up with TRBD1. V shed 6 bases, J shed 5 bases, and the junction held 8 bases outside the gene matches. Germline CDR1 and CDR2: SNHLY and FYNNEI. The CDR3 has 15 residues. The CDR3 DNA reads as TGTGCCAGCAGGGACAGGGACATTCTGAATGAAAAACTGTTTTTT. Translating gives CASRDRDILNEKLFF.

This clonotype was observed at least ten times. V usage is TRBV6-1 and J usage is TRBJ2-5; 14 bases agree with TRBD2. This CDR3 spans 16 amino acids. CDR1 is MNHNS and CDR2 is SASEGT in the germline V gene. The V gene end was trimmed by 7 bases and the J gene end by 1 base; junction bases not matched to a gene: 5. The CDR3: CASTQGTSGSQETQYF. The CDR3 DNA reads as TGTGCCAGCACCCAGGGGACTAGCGGGAGCCAAGAGACCCAGTACTTC.

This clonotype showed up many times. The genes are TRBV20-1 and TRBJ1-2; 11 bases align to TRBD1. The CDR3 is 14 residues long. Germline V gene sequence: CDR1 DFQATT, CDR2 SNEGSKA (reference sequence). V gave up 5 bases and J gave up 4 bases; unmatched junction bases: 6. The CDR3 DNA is TGCAGTGCTGGGGACAGGGGGTTTGGCTATGGCTACACCTTC. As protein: CSAGDRGFGYGYTF.

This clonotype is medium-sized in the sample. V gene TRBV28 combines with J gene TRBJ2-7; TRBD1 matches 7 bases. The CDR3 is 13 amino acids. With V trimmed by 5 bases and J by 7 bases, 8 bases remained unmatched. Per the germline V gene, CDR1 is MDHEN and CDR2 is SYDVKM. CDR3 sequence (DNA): TGTGCCAGCAGTAGACAGGGTCTGAGGGAGCAGTACTTC. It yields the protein CASSRQGLREQYF.

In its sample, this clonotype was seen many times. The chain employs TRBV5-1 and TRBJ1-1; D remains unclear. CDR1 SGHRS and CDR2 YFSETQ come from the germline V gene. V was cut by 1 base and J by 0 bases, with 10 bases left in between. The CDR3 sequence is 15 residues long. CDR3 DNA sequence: TGCGCCAGCAGCTTGTTCGGGATCATGAACACTGAAGCTTTCTTT. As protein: CASSLFGIMNTEAFF.

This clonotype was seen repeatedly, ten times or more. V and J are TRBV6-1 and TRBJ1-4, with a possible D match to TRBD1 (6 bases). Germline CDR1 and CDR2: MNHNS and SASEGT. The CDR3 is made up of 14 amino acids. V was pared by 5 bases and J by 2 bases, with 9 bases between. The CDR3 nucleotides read TGTGCCAGCAGTAAACAGGGCACTAATGAAAAACTGTTTTTT. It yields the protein CASSKQGTNEKLFF.

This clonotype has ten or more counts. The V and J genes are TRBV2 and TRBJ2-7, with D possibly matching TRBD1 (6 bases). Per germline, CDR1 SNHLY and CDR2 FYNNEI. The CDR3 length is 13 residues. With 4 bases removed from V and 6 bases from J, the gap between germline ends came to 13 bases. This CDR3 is CASSGPTGSEQYF. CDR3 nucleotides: TGTGCCAGCAGTGGACCTACAGGGTCCGAGCAGTACTTC.

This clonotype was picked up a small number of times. This CDR3 reads CASRARTSGDRRFF. CDR3 coding DNA: TGTGCCAGCAGGGCGCGGACTAGCGGCGATAGGCGGTTCTTC. The chain links TRBV12-3 or TRBV12-4 to TRBJ2-1; 10 nucleotides agree with TRBD2. CDR3 length: 14 amino acids. After removal of 6 bases from V and 15 bases from J, the junction contained 14 bases not matched to a gene.

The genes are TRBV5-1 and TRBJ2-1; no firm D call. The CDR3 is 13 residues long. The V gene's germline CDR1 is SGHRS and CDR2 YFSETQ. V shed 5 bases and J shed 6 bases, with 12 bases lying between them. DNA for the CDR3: TGCGCCAGCAGAAGCCGACTCTCCAATGAGCAGTTCTTC. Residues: CASRSRLSNEQFF.

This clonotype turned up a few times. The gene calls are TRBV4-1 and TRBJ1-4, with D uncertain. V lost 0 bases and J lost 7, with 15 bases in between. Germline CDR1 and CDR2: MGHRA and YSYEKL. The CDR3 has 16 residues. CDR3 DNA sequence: TGCGCCAGCAGCCAAGATAGTAAAGGGAGAGGTGAAAAACTGTTTTTT. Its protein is CASSQDSKGRGEKLFF.

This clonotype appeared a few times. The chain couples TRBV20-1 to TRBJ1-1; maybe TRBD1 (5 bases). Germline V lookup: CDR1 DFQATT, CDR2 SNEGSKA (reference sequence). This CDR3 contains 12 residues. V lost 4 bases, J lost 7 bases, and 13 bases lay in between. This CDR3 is CSATRQPDEAFF. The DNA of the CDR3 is TGCAGTGCTACTCGACAGCCCGATGAAGCTTTCTTT.